Sequencing of this TCR beta chain was carried out in a study of blood T cell repertoires in COVID-19. Study overall: T cells, B-cell-depleted T cells, or PBMCs provided the cDNA or gDNA that served as material.

Sequenced by immunoSEQ multiplex PCR; TCRdb stores in-frame clones only, minus some. The table shows roughly 360,000 clones, with roughly four fifths occurring only once. This CDR3 comprises 14 residues. The V gene's germline CDR1 is LNHDA and CDR2 SQIVND (reference sequence). V was pared by 3 bases and J by 5 bases, with 10 bases between. The sequence was obtained from a human donor with acute or convalescent COVID-19. The donor label of this sample is uncertain. This chain joins TRBV19 and TRBJ1-4; a possible D gene is TRBD1 (6 bases). Sequences were obtained from peripheral blood. This chain's CDR3 is CASSMTGKNEKLFF. CDR3 coding DNA: TGTGCCAGTAGTATGACAGGAAAAAATGAAAAACTGTTTTTT. The full variable domain, completed using reference TRBV19 and TRBJ1-4, is DGGITQSPKYLFRKEGQNVTLSCEQNLNHDAMYWYRQDPGQGLRLIYYSQIVNDFQKGDIAEGYSVSREKKESFPLTVTSAQKNPTAFYLCASSMTGKNEKLFFGSGTQLSVL.